The 30 T cell receptor beta chains in this list originate from one sample, sequenced in a study of blood T cell repertoires in COVID-19. TCRdb's table, derived via immunoSEQ multiplex PCR, lists solely in-frame clones and lacks some. The table lists 150,000 to 200,000 clones, about 88% of them singletons. The sample taken for sequencing was peripheral blood. The source is a man aged 55 to 70 with active or convalescent COVID-19.

The rearrangement joins TRBV6-5 to TRBJ1-5, with 7 bases that match TRBD1. The ends lost 6 bases at V and 0 bases at J; junction bases unmatched: 5. CDR1 is MNHEY, CDR2 SVGAGI, per germline. The CDR3 runs 15 residues. The CDR3 DNA is TGTGCCAGCAGGCTGACAGGGTATAGCAATCAGCCCCAGCATTTT. It translates to CASRLTGYSNQPQHF.

This sequence joins TRBV9 and TRBJ2-7, with 7 bases identical to TRBD1. Germline lookup yields CDR1 SGDLS and CDR2 YYNGEE. The V segment lost 0 bases and the J segment 5 bases; nucleotides outside the gene matches: 8. The length of the CDR3 is 15 residues. For the CDR3, the DNA is TGTGCCAGCAGCGTAGAAGGACAGGAGGCCCACGAGCAGTACTTC. Residues: CASSVEGQEAHEQYF.

V and J are TRBV7-8 and TRBJ1-6; TRBD1 agrees at 9 bases. The ends lost 2 bases at V and 0 bases at J; junction bases unmatched: 5. The CDR3 extends over 18 amino acids. Per germline, CDR1 SGHVS and CDR2 FQNEAQ. The CDR3, as DNA: TGTGCCAGCAGCTTACTCGGGACAGGGAGCTCCTATAATTCACCCCTCCACTTT. It yields the protein CASSLLGTGSSYNSPLHF.

This clone turned up a few times. The chain recombines TRBV7-8 with TRBJ1-5; D possibly corresponds to TRBD1 (5 bases). The CDR3 runs to 14 residues. The germline V gene has CDR1 SGHVS and CDR2 FQNEAQ. V was clipped by 2 bases and J by 5 bases, with 10 bases between them. DNA for the CDR3: TGTGCCAGCAGCTTATCCGGCAGGGATCAGCCCCAGCATTTT. Encoded protein: CASSLSGRDQPQHF.

The rearrangement joins TRBV7-9 to TRBJ2-6; unclear D gene. Trimming stripped 1 base from V and 0 bases from J, with 7 bases between. The CDR3 has 16 residues. Germline lookup yields CDR1 SEHNR and CDR2 FQNEAQ (reference sequence). The CDR3 region is CASSLVRSSGANVLTF. The CDR3 nucleotides are TGTGCCAGCAGCTTAGTTCGCAGCTCTGGGGCCAACGTCCTGACTTTC.

The chain combines TRBV2 with TRBJ1-3; D unclear. Germline V gene lookup returns CDR1 SNHLY and CDR2 FYNNEI. The V end was cut by 2 bases, the J end by 0 bases, with 23 bases between. The CDR3 consists of 20 residues. CDR3 sequence reads: CASSEPSNPRLIFSGNTIYF. DNA of the CDR3: TGTGCCAGCAGTGAACCCTCGAACCCCAGGTTGATTTTCTCTGGAAACACCATATATTTT. Combining the CDR3 with reference TRBV2 and TRBJ1-3 gives the whole variable domain EPEVTQTPSHQVTQMGQEVILRCVPISNHLYFYWYRQILGQKVEFLVSFYNNEISEKSEIFDDQFSVERPDGSNFTLKIRSTKLEDSAMYFCASSEPSNPRLIFSGNTIYFGEGSWLTVV.

This chain connects TRBV3-1 (or the pseudogene TRBV3-2) to TRBJ2-3, with D uncertain. CDR1 is LGHDT, CDR2 YNNKEL, per germline (reference sequence). The CDR3 length is 15 residues. Between the trimmed V and J ends, which lost 2 bases and 0 bases, there was a span of 9 bases. In DNA, the CDR3 is TGTGCCAGCAGCCAAATGGCACAGAGCACAGATACGCAGTATTTT. It encodes CASSQMAQSTDTQYF.

The table lists this clone with a count of one. V usage is TRBV6-5 and J usage is TRBJ1-2; D is perhaps TRBD1 (6 bases). Trimming removed 10 bases at V and 3 bases at J, with 9 bases between. Germline CDR1 and CDR2: MNHEY and SVGAGI. The CDR3 length is 11 residues. The DNA for the CDR3 is TGTGCCACCACAGGGTACTATGGCTACACCTTC. It yields the protein CATTGYYGYTF.

The chain combines TRBV18 with TRBJ2-1, with a weak D call TRBD2 (6 bases). Germline assignment: CDR1 KGHSH and CDR2 LQKENI. The CDR3 sequence is 15 residues long. The ends were cut back, 4 bases at V and 3 bases at J, with 13 bases in the middle. Written as DNA, the CDR3 is TGTGCCAGCTCACTCGGGAGAGGGGACTACAATGAGCAGTTCTTC. Amino acid sequence: CASSLGRGDYNEQFF.

The chain carries TRBV6-5 and TRBJ2-1; 9 bases are a match to TRBD1. V lost 5 bases to trimming and J lost 7 bases; unmatched junction nucleotides: 6. CDR3 size: 14 residues. Germline assignment: CDR1 MNHEY and CDR2 SVGAGI. CDR3 residues: CASSTGGAGNEQFF. The CDR3 DNA reads TGTGCCAGCAGTACAGGGGGCGCGGGGAATGAGCAGTTCTTC.

The CDR3 nucleotides read TGCGCCAGCAGCAAACAGGAGATCAGTAACTATGGCTACACCTTC. It encodes CASSKQEISNYGYTF. This chain uses TRBV10-2 with TRBJ1-2, with D tentatively TRBD1 (5 bases). Germline CDR1 and CDR2: WSHSY and SAAADI. V lost 6 bases and J 1 base, leaving 15 bases between the germline ends. This CDR3 region has 15 residues.

The chain employs TRBV19 and TRBJ1-2; tentative D call: TRBD1 (5 bases). Per germline, CDR1 LNHDA and CDR2 SQIVND (reference sequence). The CDR3 length is 14 residues. Trimming removed 10 bases from V and 5 bases from J, with 20 bases in between. The CDR3 loop reads CATRAGGSHYGYTF. The CDR3 DNA reads TGTGCCACCAGAGCGGGGGGGAGCCATTATGGCTACACCTTC.

This clone was seen a handful of times. The chain joins TRBV6-5 to TRBJ2-3, with TRBD2 matching 14 bases. Trimming cost V 6 bases and J 5 bases; bases outside gene matches: 4. Germline V CDR1 and CDR2: MNHEY, SVGAGI. The CDR3 is made up of 15 amino acids. The CDR3 DNA reads TGTGCCAGCAGGCCGACTAGCGGGAGGGGAGATACGCAGTATTTT. This translates into CASRPTSGRGDTQYF.

V usage is TRBV6-5 and J usage is TRBJ1-1; D gene uncertain. This CDR3 is 15 amino acids long. V dropped 2 bases and J dropped 4 bases, with 14 bases sitting between them. CDR1 and CDR2 from the germline V gene are MNHEY and SVGAGI. CDR3 region: CASSYGHPRSTEAFF. For the CDR3, the DNA is TGTGCCAGCAGTTACGGCCACCCTAGATCCACTGAAGCTTTCTTT.

The V call is TRBV3-1 (or the pseudogene TRBV3-2), the J call TRBJ2-3; D might be TRBD1 (6 bases). CDR3 length: 16 residues. Trimming took 3 bases from V and 3 from J, leaving 16 bases between them. Germline CDR1 reads LGHDT; CDR2 reads YNNKEL (reference sequence). This chain's CDR3 is CASSHRPTGATDTQYF. The CDR3 DNA sequence: TGTGCCAGCAGCCATAGACCGACAGGCGCAACAGATACGCAGTATTTT.

The V call is TRBV3-1 (or the pseudogene TRBV3-2), the J call TRBJ1-2; 8 nucleotides align to TRBD1. Germline CDR1 and CDR2: LGHDT and YNNKEL (reference sequence). After removal of 0 bases from V and 5 bases from J, the junction contained 8 bases not matched to a gene. This CDR3 is 16 amino acids long. CDR3 sequence: CASSQDPDRVGYGYTF. Written as DNA, the CDR3 is TGTGCCAGCAGCCAAGACCCGGACAGGGTGGGTTATGGCTACACCTTC.

The chain combines TRBV19 with TRBJ2-1; TRBD2 matches 11 bases. Germline assignment: CDR1 LNHDA and CDR2 SQIVND (reference sequence). V lost 9 bases and J lost 2; bases outside the gene matches: 6. The CDR3 is 15 residues long. The CDR3 reads CASSIAGGAYNEQFF. Written as DNA, the CDR3 is TGTGCCAGCTCAATAGCGGGGGGGGCCTACAATGAGCAGTTCTTC.

This chain connects TRBV10-3 to TRBJ1-1; D might be TRBD1 (6 bases). The CDR3 covers 13 residues. Germline-derived CDR1 and CDR2 are ENHRY and SYGVKD. V was clipped by 10 bases and J by 4 bases, with 16 bases between them. CDR3 DNA sequence: TGTGCCACCCTACAGGGAGCGGCCACTGAAGCTTTCTTT. Encoded protein: CATLQGAATEAFF.

The chain recombines TRBV10-3 with TRBJ2-2; tentative D call: TRBD2 (6 bases). The CDR3 is 16 amino acids. CDR1 and CDR2 (germline): ENHRY, SYGVKD. V lost 6 bases and J 3 bases, leaving 17 bases between the germline ends. The DNA for the CDR3 is TGTGCCATCAGGGGCCCTACTAGCCTCGACACCGGGGAGCTGTTTTTT. Translation gives CAIRGPTSLDTGELFF.

The chain joins TRBV5-1 to TRBJ1-1; tentatively, D is TRBD1 (6 bases). Germline V CDR1 and CDR2: SGHRS, YFSETQ. The CDR3 extends over 14 amino acids. Trimming stripped 3 bases from V and 8 bases from J, with 17 bases between. The CDR3 reads CASSSSGALTEAFF. DNA for the CDR3: TGCGCCAGCAGCTCCTCAGGGGCCCTAACCGAAGCTTTCTTT.

The V gene is TRBV5-4, the J gene TRBJ2-4; possible D gene TRBD2, 5 bases. Germline CDR1 and CDR2: SGHNT and YYREEE (reference sequence). V was shortened by 0 bases and J by 8 bases, with 9 bases between the two germline ends. The CDR3 is 13 amino acids. In DNA form, the CDR3 reads TGTGCCAGCAGCTTGGCCGGGGAGTACATTCAGTACTTC. As protein: CASSLAGEYIQYF. Looking up the rest from reference TRBV5-4 and TRBJ2-4 gives the full variable domain: ETGVTQSPTHLIKTRGQQVTLRCSSQSGHNTVSWYQQALGQGPQFIFQYYREEENGRGNFPPRFSGLQFPNYSSELNVNALELDDSALYLCASSLAGEYIQYFGAGTRLSVL.

V is TRBV15 and J is TRBJ2-3; D is possibly TRBD1 (5 bases). The germline CDR1 and CDR2 sequences are LNHNV and YYDKDF (reference sequence). V was shortened by 0 bases and J by 5 bases, with 9 bases between the two germline ends. The CDR3 totals 14 residues. The CDR3 region has the DNA TGTGCCACCAGCAGAGAGCCAGGGCTAGATACGCAGTATTTT. Its protein product is CATSREPGLDTQYF. Filled out from reference TRBV15 and TRBJ2-3, the complete variable domain reads DAMVIQNPRYQVTQFGKPVTLSCSQTLNHNVMYWYQQKSSQAPKLLFHYYDKDFNNEADTPDNFQSRRPNTSFCFLDIRSPGLGDTAMYLCATSREPGLDTQYFGPGTRLTVL.

V is TRBV5-4 and J is TRBJ1-6, with D tentatively TRBD1 (5 bases). This CDR3 has 17 amino acids. Germline-derived CDR1 and CDR2 are SGHNT and YYREEE (reference sequence). V lost 4 bases, J lost 3 bases, and 17 bases lay in between. The CDR3 spells CASSGGGGGIYNSPLHF. The CDR3 nucleotides are TGTGCCAGCAGCGGAGGTGGGGGGGGGATCTATAATTCACCCCTCCACTTT. The whole variable domain, remainder taken from reference TRBV5-4 and TRBJ1-6, is ETGVTQSPTHLIKTRGQQVTLRCSSQSGHNTVSWYQQALGQGPQFIFQYYREEENGRGNFPPRFSGLQFPNYSSELNVNALELDDSALYLCASSGGGGGIYNSPLHFGNGTRLTVT.

This clone was detected once. The chain is built from TRBV18 and TRBJ1-2; D might be TRBD1 (6 bases). The V end was cut by 3 bases, the J end by 4 bases, with 15 bases between. CDR1 and CDR2 (germline): KGHSH, LQKENI. This CDR3 comprises 15 residues. CDR3 loop: CASSPNQAGAYGYTF. CDR3 nucleotide sequence: TGTGCCAGCTCACCTAACCAGGCAGGGGCCTATGGCTACACCTTC. Complete variable domain (other parts from reference TRBV18 and TRBJ1-2): NAGVMQNPRHLVRRRGQEARLRCSPMKGHSHVYWYRQLPEEGLKFMVYLQKENIIDESGMPKERFSAEFPKEGPSILRIQQVVRGDSAAYFCASSPNQAGAYGYTFGSGTRLTVV.

This clone was seen just once. This chain joins TRBV27 and TRBJ1-1, with a weak D call TRBD1 (5 bases). Deletions cut 5 bases from V and 5 bases from J, with 24 bases between. The CDR3 covers 17 residues. CDR1 MNHEY and CDR2 SMNVEV come from the germline V gene (reference sequence). CDR3 protein: CASSPGGGGKIRTEAFF. The CDR3 coding sequence is TGTGCCAGCAGTCCTGGGGGTGGAGGGAAAATAAGGACTGAAGCTTTCTTT.

The V call is TRBV12-3 or TRBV12-4, the J call TRBJ2-3; D gene ambiguous. V lost 6 bases and J lost 2, with 3 bases in between. The CDR3 totals 11 residues. CDR3 DNA sequence: TGTGCCAGCAGCCTCACAGATACGCAGTATTTT. This translates into CASSLTDTQYF.

CDR3 in amino acids: CASSWTGMNTEAFF. The CDR3 DNA reads TGCGCCAGCAGCTGGACGGGGATGAACACTGAAGCTTTCTTT. J is TRBJ1-1 and V is TRBV5-1; D uncertain. Germline V gene lookup returns CDR1 SGHRS and CDR2 YFSETQ. The CDR3 length is 14 residues. Trimming left V 3 bases short and J 0 bases short, with 9 bases between.

DNA for the CDR3: TGTGCCAGCAGCCAATACCTGGGACAGGGGAAGGAGACCCAGTACTTC. Protein sequence: CASSQYLGQGKETQYF. This sequence joins TRBV3-1 (or the pseudogene TRBV3-2) and TRBJ2-5, with 10 bases that match TRBD1. The CDR3 sequence is 16 residues long. V was clipped by 2 bases and J by 5 bases; unmatched bases: 8. CDR1 and CDR2 (germline): LGHDT, YNNKEL (reference sequence).

The chain joins TRBV29-1 to TRBJ2-5, with no clear D. The CDR3 spans 13 residues. Trimming removed 2 bases at V and 2 bases at J, with 9 bases between. Germline lookup yields CDR1 SQVTM and CDR2 ANQGSEA. CDR3 DNA sequence: TGCAGCGTTGAAAGGTGGGCACAAGAGACCCAGTACTTC. Its protein is CSVERWAQETQYF.

The chain employs TRBV10-3 and TRBJ1-2, with 7 nucleotides matching TRBD1. V was clipped by 5 bases and J by 0 bases; unmatched bases: 12. The CDR3 is 17 residues long. Germline V gene lookup returns CDR1 ENHRY and CDR2 SYGVKD. CDR3 sequence reads: CAISLRDSNAANYGYTF. The CDR3 region has the DNA TGTGCCATCAGTCTACGGGACAGTAACGCAGCTAACTATGGCTACACCTTC.